This T cell receptor beta chain was sequenced during a study of radiation and T cells in renal cell carcinoma. Findings and limits, study-wide: Top tumor clonotypes rose in blood 2 weeks post-radiation, then contracted.

Assay used: immunoSEQ multiplex PCR; TCRdb lists only in-frame clones, some missing. In the table there are about 78,000 clones, 70% to 90% of which are singletons. Turning to this clone: As yet, its antigen is unknown.

Germline V gene sequence: CDR1 GTSNPN, CDR2 SVGIG (reference sequence). The CDR3 length is 16 residues. The germline V and J ends were trimmed by 0 bases and 0 bases, with 12 bases remaining between them. Time point indicated: blood 4 weeks post-SBRT, at nephrectomy. Treatment noted: 15 Gy SBRT to primary tumor, nephrectomy 4 weeks later. Nephrectomy followed 15 Gy stereotactic body radiation by 4 weeks. Radiation-treated patients gave blood at baseline, week 2 and week 4. The tumor was a clear cell renal cell carcinoma. The input for sequencing was blood, taken from a patient whose treatment included radiotherapy and nephrectomy. This chain joins TRBV30 and TRBJ1-5; D unresolved. The sequence was obtained from a woman in her sixties or seventies with renal cell carcinoma. The CDR3 region has the DNA TGTGCCTGGAGTGTATCCCCAGAATATAGCAATCAGCCCCAGCATTTT. It specifies CAWSVSPEYSNQPQHF.